A selection of T cell receptor beta chains follows, all from one sample in a study of shared clonotypes between healthy human individuals. Sequencing used immunoSEQ multiplex PCR; TCRdb keeps in-frame clones, though not all of them. The table lists about 680,000 clones, roughly 73% of them singletons. The specimen sequenced was memory CD4+ T cells sorted from blood. These receptor sequences come from a woman in her thirties in good health. Both conserved end residues are part of each CDR3. D genes are given only for firm matches. Part of the rows lack a size; the others show once, few, many or a class for expanded clones.

j_gene: TRBJ1-2
len: 12
abundance: few
d_gene: TRBD1
v_gene: TRBV19
CDR3nt: TGTGCCACTCCGGGACAGACCTATGGCTACACCTTC
CDR3aa: CATPGQTYGYTF

j_gene: TRBJ2-1
len: 20
abundance: few
d_gene: TRBD2
v_gene: TRBV4-1
CDR3nt: TGCGCCAGCAGCCACAAGACTAGCGGGAGGGCTGCGAGCTCCTACAATGAGCAGTTCTTC
CDR3aa: CASSHKTSGRAASSYNEQFF

j_gene: TRBJ1-1
len: 14
abundance: few
d_gene: TRBD1
v_gene: TRBV6-5
CDR3nt: TGTGCCAGCAGCCAGACAGGGGCACGCACTGAAGCTTTCTTT
CDR3aa: CASSQTGARTEAFF

j_gene: TRBJ2-3
len: 11
abundance: .
d_gene: TRBD1
v_gene: TRBV18
CDR3nt: TGTGCCAGCTCAGTTACCGGGACAGTGAGTTTT
CDR3aa: CASSVTGTVSF

j_gene: TRBJ2-2
len: 18
abundance: .
d_gene: TRBD2
v_gene: TRBV27
CDR3nt: TGTGCCAGCAGTTTAACTAGCGGGATGATGGGGAACACCGGGGAGCTGTTTTTT
CDR3aa: CASSLTSGMMGNTGELFF

j_gene: TRBJ1-1
len: 14
abundance: .
d_gene: .
v_gene: TRBV30
CDR3nt: TGTGCCTGGAGTCCTAACGGGGGCCTCAAAACGGCTTTCTTT
CDR3aa: CAWSPNGGLKTAFF

j_gene: TRBJ1-6
len: 13
abundance: .
d_gene: .
v_gene: TRBV5-4
CDR3nt: TGTGCCACCCAGTTGCCAGGTCCTTCACCCCTCCACTTT
CDR3aa: CATQLPGPSPLHF

j_gene: TRBJ1-5
len: 13
abundance: few
d_gene: .
v_gene: TRBV10-3
CDR3nt: TGTGCCATCAGTGAGTCGACTCGACAGCCCCAGCATTTT
CDR3aa: CAISESTRQPQHF

j_gene: TRBJ2-1
len: 15
abundance: .
d_gene: .
v_gene: TRBV25-1
CDR3nt: TGTGCCAGCAGTGATTCTGGGACTGGGGACAATGAGCAGTTCTTC
CDR3aa: CASSDSGTGDNEQFF

j_gene: TRBJ1-2
len: 15
abundance: .
d_gene: .
v_gene: TRBV7-3
CDR3nt: TGTGCCAGCAGCCCGATGGCATACAGGGACTATGGCTACACCTTC
CDR3aa: CASSPMAYRDYGYTF

j_gene: TRBJ2-5
len: 15
abundance: .
d_gene: .
v_gene: TRBV15
CDR3nt: TGTGCCACCAGCAGAGATAGAGCGAAGGAAGAGACCCAGTACTTC
CDR3aa: CATSRDRAKEETQYF

j_gene: TRBJ1-1
len: 15
abundance: .
d_gene: .
v_gene: TRBV28
CDR3nt: TGTGCCAGCAGTTTTAAAGGACTCTACCAGGCTGAAGCTTTCTTT
CDR3aa: CASSFKGLYQAEAFF

j_gene: TRBJ2-3
len: 16
abundance: .
d_gene: .
v_gene: TRBV5-4
CDR3nt: TGTGCCAGCAGCCGGGACGGGGGCGGGAGCACAGATACGCAGTATTTT
CDR3aa: CASSRDGGGSTDTQYF

j_gene: TRBJ1-4
len: 12
abundance: many
d_gene: .
v_gene: TRBV19
CDR3nt: TGTGCCAGTACCTTGGGCGGTGAAAAACTGTTTTTT
CDR3aa: CASTLGGEKLFF

j_gene: TRBJ2-2
len: 14
abundance: .
d_gene: .
v_gene: TRBV2
CDR3nt: TGTGCCAGCGAATCGCAGGGTGTTACCGGGGAGCTGTTTTTT
CDR3aa: CASESQGVTGELFF

j_gene: TRBJ2-1
len: 15
abundance: .
d_gene: .
v_gene: TRBV5-1
CDR3nt: TGCGCCAGCACACCGGACACAAGCTCCTACAATGAGCAGTTCTTC
CDR3aa: CASTPDTSSYNEQFF

j_gene: TRBJ2-3
len: 14
abundance: .
d_gene: TRBD2
v_gene: TRBV11-3
CDR3nt: TGTGCCAGCAGCCTAAGCGGGAGCGGAGATACGCAGTATTTT
CDR3aa: CASSLSGSGDTQYF

j_gene: TRBJ1-2
len: 15
abundance: .
d_gene: TRBD1
v_gene: TRBV6-1
CDR3nt: TGTGCCAGCAGTAACCGGGACAGGGGATGGTATGGCTACACCTTC
CDR3aa: CASSNRDRGWYGYTF

j_gene: TRBJ2-7
len: 13
abundance: few
d_gene: TRBD2
v_gene: TRBV6-1
CDR3nt: TGTGCCAGCAGACTAGCGGGAATCTACGAGCAGTACTTC
CDR3aa: CASRLAGIYEQYF